This T cell receptor beta chain stems from a study of shared clonotypes between healthy human individuals. The CDR3 sequence is 14 residues long. The V end was cut by 4 bases, the J end by 1 base, with 11 bases between. CDR1 and CDR2 (germline): LNHDA, SQIVND (reference sequence). The protocol was immunoSEQ multiplex PCR, while the TCRdb copy is restricted to in-frame clones and leaves out a portion. The sample lists 1.6 million or so clones, about 96% occurring once. V and J are TRBV19 and TRBJ2-7, with a tentative D call TRBD1 (6 bases). This receptor was identified in a man younger than 40 in good health. The sample taken for sequencing was naive CD4+ T cells sorted from blood. Subset reported: CD45RA+ positively selected. The CDR3 nucleotides read TGTGCCAGTAGTAGTACAGGGTATTCCTACGAGCAGTACTTC. Translated: CASSSTGYSYEQYF. Complete variable domain (other parts from reference TRBV19 and TRBJ2-7): DGGITQSPKYLFRKEGQNVTLSCEQNLNHDAMYWYRQDPGQGLRLIYYSQIVNDFQKGDIAEGYSVSREKKESFPLTVTSAQKNPTAFYLCASSSTGYSYEQYFGPGTRLTVT.